These T cell receptor beta chains were read from a single sample in a study of human CD8 memory T cell subsets. TCRdb reworked the 5' RACE reads into one entry per CDR3 protein, no DNA. This repertoire includes around 19,000 distinct CDR3 sequences. Sample: CD8+ stem-like memory T cells (TSCM and TCM) sorted from PBMCs. The receptors here all came from a human donor in good health. Each CDR3 is given with its conserved first and last residue. A clone size is listed for some rows: how often the clone was seen (once, few, many), or a class if it is expanded.

j_gene: TRBJ2-1
abundance: .
v_gene: TRBV29-1
CDR3aa: CSVEEGSIYEQFF

j_gene: TRBJ2-5
abundance: .
v_gene: TRBV7-9
CDR3aa: CASSLADTGTFGETQYF

j_gene: TRBJ1-1
abundance: .
v_gene: TRBV12-3/TRBV12-4
CDR3aa: CASSPRSTEAFF

j_gene: TRBJ2-4
abundance: medium-sized
v_gene: TRBV11-2
CDR3aa: CASSQGQGMENIQYF

j_gene: TRBJ2-1
abundance: .
v_gene: TRBV27
CDR3aa: CASTLSGSGYNEQFF

j_gene: TRBJ2-7
abundance: .
v_gene: TRBV14
CDR3aa: CASSQDSGLSSYEQYF

j_gene: TRBJ2-7
abundance: .
v_gene: TRBV4-1
CDR3aa: CASSQAGTGVFEQYF

j_gene: TRBJ2-3
abundance: .
v_gene: TRBV5-6
CDR3aa: CASSFGGADTQYF

j_gene: TRBJ2-1
abundance: .
v_gene: TRBV24-1
CDR3aa: CATSDEGDSYNEQFF

j_gene: TRBJ2-1
abundance: .
v_gene: TRBV6-2/TRBV6-3
CDR3aa: CASSYVRTSASKSSYNEQFF

j_gene: TRBJ1-4
abundance: medium-sized
v_gene: TRBV5-1
CDR3aa: CASSFGDRGSSNEKLFF

j_gene: TRBJ2-1
abundance: .
v_gene: TRBV28
CDR3aa: CASSYPGRPTYNEQFF

j_gene: TRBJ1-1
abundance: .
v_gene: TRBV20-1
CDR3aa: CSARDVATGFSRTEAFF

j_gene: TRBJ2-7
abundance: .
v_gene: TRBV6-2/TRBV6-3
CDR3aa: CASSYTLFYEQYF

j_gene: TRBJ1-2
abundance: .
v_gene: TRBV12-3/TRBV12-4
CDR3aa: CASSTPDREDYGYTF

j_gene: TRBJ2-4
abundance: .
v_gene: TRBV28
CDR3aa: CASSSPPGQKNFLAKNIQYF

j_gene: TRBJ1-4
abundance: .
v_gene: TRBV7-6
CDR3aa: CASSPLTRSPSEKLFF

j_gene: TRBJ1-2
abundance: .
v_gene: TRBV9
CDR3aa: CASSVGTAYGYTF

j_gene: TRBJ2-3
abundance: .
v_gene: TRBV7-2
CDR3aa: CASSAKGPTDTQYF

j_gene: TRBJ2-7
abundance: .
v_gene: TRBV6-6
CDR3aa: CASTSLGGLDEQYF

j_gene: TRBJ2-5
abundance: .
v_gene: TRBV5-4
CDR3aa: CASSLEAQETQYF

j_gene: TRBJ2-5
abundance: .
v_gene: TRBV7-9
CDR3aa: CASSLLTGLGSEETQYF

j_gene: TRBJ1-1
abundance: .
v_gene: TRBV12-3/TRBV12-4
CDR3aa: CASMRQGGNTEAFF

j_gene: TRBJ2-1
abundance: .
v_gene: TRBV3-1
CDR3aa: CASSQDGLAEYNEQFF

j_gene: TRBJ2-1
abundance: .
v_gene: TRBV24-1
CDR3aa: CATSDYRDRVYNEQFF

j_gene: TRBJ1-2
abundance: .
v_gene: TRBV27
CDR3aa: CASSPGTGGYTF

j_gene: TRBJ1-2
abundance: .
v_gene: TRBV29-1
CDR3aa: CSVSGGDGYTF

j_gene: TRBJ2-1
abundance: .
v_gene: TRBV6-5
CDR3aa: CASSSITDLTVSGGKYNEQFF

j_gene: TRBJ1-3
abundance: .
v_gene: TRBV4-3
CDR3aa: CASSQDPGSGNTIYF

j_gene: TRBJ2-2
abundance: medium-sized
v_gene: TRBV28
CDR3aa: CASMSLAGTGELFF

j_gene: TRBJ2-2
abundance: .
v_gene: TRBV3-1
CDR3aa: CASTPTRQRENWAGELFF

j_gene: TRBJ2-7
abundance: .
v_gene: TRBV7-2
CDR3aa: CASSLASTGHEQYF

j_gene: TRBJ1-2
abundance: .
v_gene: TRBV6-6
CDR3aa: CASSYSGTGHGYTF

j_gene: TRBJ1-1
abundance: .
v_gene: TRBV5-6
CDR3aa: CASRLRGAAEAFF

j_gene: TRBJ1-1
abundance: .
v_gene: TRBV4-3
CDR3aa: CASSQGTGTPEAFF

j_gene: TRBJ2-1
abundance: .
v_gene: TRBV7-6
CDR3aa: CASSRGDEQFF

j_gene: TRBJ1-5
abundance: medium-sized
v_gene: TRBV29-1
CDR3aa: CSVLGTGSNQPQHF

j_gene: TRBJ2-3
abundance: .
v_gene: TRBV28
CDR3aa: CASSTLLREGRDTQYF

j_gene: TRBJ2-4
abundance: .
v_gene: TRBV20-1
CDR3aa: CSARDREPKNIQYF

j_gene: TRBJ2-2
abundance: .
v_gene: TRBV27
CDR3aa: CASSPRQAPTGELFF

j_gene: TRBJ1-5
abundance: .
v_gene: TRBV19
CDR3aa: CASSLEGTLPNQPQHF

j_gene: TRBJ2-1
abundance: .
v_gene: TRBV9
CDR3aa: CASSPPLASSYNEQFF

j_gene: TRBJ2-3
abundance: .
v_gene: TRBV29-1
CDR3aa: CSATELVSQADTQYF

j_gene: TRBJ2-1
abundance: .
v_gene: TRBV2
CDR3aa: CASRSYNEQFF

j_gene: TRBJ2-7
abundance: .
v_gene: TRBV21-1
CDR3aa: CASSKFGRTGDKMKAYEQYF

j_gene: TRBJ1-1
abundance: .
v_gene: TRBV27
CDR3aa: CASSGRGLHTEAFF

j_gene: TRBJ1-5
abundance: .
v_gene: TRBV28
CDR3aa: CASSLSGQDAILLSAQVFQHF

j_gene: TRBJ2-2
abundance: .
v_gene: TRBV5-4
CDR3aa: CASSPQGGNTGELFF

j_gene: TRBJ2-7
abundance: medium-sized
v_gene: TRBV30
CDR3aa: CAWSNGQGGNEQYF

j_gene: TRBJ1-1
abundance: .
v_gene: TRBV20-1
CDR3aa: CSAREWQDGTEAFF